The rows below give T cell receptor beta chains drawn from one sample of a study of T cells after yellow fever vaccination. TCRdb re-derived calls from the 5' RACE reads in MiXCR, one entry per CDR3 protein. This sample has 100,000 to 150,000 distinct CDR3 sequences, with roughly 15% found just once. Source: CD8+ T cells sorted from PBMCs, taken 5 days after the yellow fever booster vaccination. The source of these receptors is a man aged 18 to 29 who received the YFV17D yellow fever vaccine. Each CDR3 is given with its conserved first and last residue. The D gene is left open where the match is weak. Part of the rows lack a size; the others show once, few, many or a class for expanded clones.

D,V,J,size,length,CDR3,DNA
.,TRBV5-1,TRBJ2-3,few,15,CASSPWGSGTDTQYF,TGCGCCAGCAGCCCTTGGGGTAGCGGCACAGATACGCAGTATTTT
.,TRBV29-1,TRBJ2-1,few,17,CSVEGLDSGISYNEQFF,TGCAGCGTTGAAGGTTTAGATAGCGGTATCTCCTACAATGAGCAGTTCTTC
.,TRBV5-1,TRBJ2-2,.,14,CASSFIASAGELFF,TGCGCCAGCAGCTTTATAGCTTCCGCCGGGGAGCTGTTTTTT
.,TRBV24-1,TRBJ2-3,few,17,CATSDQRTGEGTDTQYF,TGTGCCACCAGTGATCAACGGACTGGGGAGGGCACAGATACGCAGTATTTT
.,TRBV29-1,TRBJ1-1,few,12,CSVERENTEAFF,TGCAGCGTTGAAAGGGAGAACACTGAAGCTTTCTTT
TRBD1,TRBV12-3/TRBV12-4,TRBJ1-1,few,17,CASSDPGQGGPVAEAFF,TGTGCCAGCAGTGATCCGGGACAGGGTGGGCCGGTCGCTGAAGCTTTCTTT
.,TRBV4-1,TRBJ2-7,.,14,CASSQVSVVHEQYF,TGCGCCAGCAGCCAAGTATCAGTTGTGCACGAGCAGTACTTC
.,TRBV7-9,TRBJ2-3,few,15,CASSLSSRATDTQYF,TGTGCCAGCAGCCTATCTTCCAGGGCCACAGATACGCAGTATTTT
.,TRBV7-9,TRBJ2-3,.,16,CASSLGPRSSTDTQYF,TGTGCCAGCAGCTTAGGGCCGCGGTCTAGCACAGATACGCAGTATTTT
TRBD1,TRBV5-1,TRBJ1-1,few,13,CASSLETGSEAFF,TGCGCCAGCAGCTTGGAGACAGGGTCTGAAGCTTTCTTT
TRBD1,TRBV12-3/TRBV12-4,TRBJ1-5,few,14,CASRYRGSNQPQHF,TGTGCCAGCAGGTACAGGGGCAGCAATCAGCCCCAGCATTTT
TRBD2,TRBV9,TRBJ2-1,medium-sized,15,CASSAGLELYNEQFF,TGTGCCAGCAGCGCCGGACTAGAGCTGTACAATGAGCAGTTCTTC
TRBD2,TRBV12-3/TRBV12-4,TRBJ2-3,.,17,CASSYGTSGAATDTQYF,TGTGCCAGCAGTTACGGGACTAGCGGGGCGGCTACAGATACGCAGTATTTT
.,TRBV7-6,TRBJ2-3,few,15,CASSEPPGVADTQYF,TGTGCCAGCAGCGAACCACCGGGGGTAGCGGATACGCAGTATTTT
.,TRBV15,TRBJ2-2,.,12,CATTQATGELFF,TGTGCCACCACTCAGGCTACCGGGGAGCTGTTTTTT
TRBD2,TRBV7-2,TRBJ2-3,many,16,CASSLVVSGGADTQYF,TGTGCCAGCAGCTTAGTGGTTAGCGGGGGGGCAGATACGCAGTATTTT
.,TRBV6-5,TRBJ2-1,few,12,CASITGDNEQFF,TGTGCCAGCATAACCGGAGACAATGAGCAGTTCTTC
TRBD1,TRBV6-4,TRBJ1-2,few,13,CASSDSGTVGYTF,TGTGCCAGCAGTGACTCAGGGACAGTTGGCTACACCTTC